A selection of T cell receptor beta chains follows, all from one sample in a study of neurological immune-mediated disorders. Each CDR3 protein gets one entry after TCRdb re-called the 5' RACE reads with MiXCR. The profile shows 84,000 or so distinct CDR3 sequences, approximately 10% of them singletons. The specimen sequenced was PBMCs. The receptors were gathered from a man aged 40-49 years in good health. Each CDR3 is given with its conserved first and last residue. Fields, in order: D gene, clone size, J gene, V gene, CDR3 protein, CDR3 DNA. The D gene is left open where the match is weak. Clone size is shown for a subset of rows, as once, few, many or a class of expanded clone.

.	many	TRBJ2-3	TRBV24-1	CATSDLRGPGGLTDTQYF	TGTGCCACCAGTGATTTGCGAGGTCCAGGCGGCCTCACAGATACGCAGTATTTT
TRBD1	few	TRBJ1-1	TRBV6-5	CASSYSQGTEAFF	TGTGCCAGCAGTTACTCACAGGGGACTGAAGCTTTCTTT
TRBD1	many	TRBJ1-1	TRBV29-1	CSVEDRDPTEAFF	TGCAGCGTTGAGGACAGGGATCCCACTGAAGCTTTCTTT
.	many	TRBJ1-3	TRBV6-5	CATLSGNTIYF	TGTGCCACCCTTTCTGGAAACACCATATATTTT
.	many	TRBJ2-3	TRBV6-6	CASGGGRLTDTQYF	TGTGCCAGCGGGGGGGGGCGACTCACAGATACGCAGTATTTT
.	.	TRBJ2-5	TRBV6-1	CASSDERGETQYF	TGTGCCAGCAGTGACGAAAGGGGTGAGACCCAGTACTTC
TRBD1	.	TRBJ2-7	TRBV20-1	CSANGPGQGNSYEQYF	TGCAGTGCTAACGGACCGGGACAGGGCAACTCCTATGAGCAGTACTTC
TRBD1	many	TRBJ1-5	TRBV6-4	CAIATGADQPQHF	TGTGCCATCGCTACAGGGGCCGATCAGCCCCAGCATTTT
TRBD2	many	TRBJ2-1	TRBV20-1	CSASGRASWASSSYNEQFF	TGCAGTGCTAGCGGGAGGGCGAGTTGGGCCTCTAGCTCCTACAATGAGCAGTTCTTC
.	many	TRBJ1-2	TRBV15	CATSPRGEGFDYGYTF	TGTGCCACCAGCCCGCGCGGGGAGGGATTTGACTATGGCTACACCTTC
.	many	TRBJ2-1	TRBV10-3	CAISSQGGLIEQFF	TGTGCCATCAGTTCTCAAGGGGGACTAATCGAGCAGTTCTTC
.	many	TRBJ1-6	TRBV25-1	CASKDNSYNSPLHF	TGTGCCAGCAAAGACAACTCCTATAATTCACCCCTCCACTTT
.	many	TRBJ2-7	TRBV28	CASSLWGDEQYF	TGTGCCAGCAGTTTATGGGGGGACGAGCAGTACTTC
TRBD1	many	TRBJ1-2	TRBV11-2	CASSTHRGPNYGYTF	TGTGCCAGCAGCACGCACAGGGGGCCGAACTATGGCTACACCTTC
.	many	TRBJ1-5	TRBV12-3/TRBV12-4	CASSPGRGKDQPQHF	TGTGCCAGCAGTCCCGGTCGGGGGAAGGATCAGCCCCAGCATTTT
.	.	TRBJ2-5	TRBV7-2	CASSLGGGIETQYF	TGTGCCAGCAGCTTAGGAGGGGGAATAGAGACCCAGTACTTC
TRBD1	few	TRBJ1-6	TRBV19	CATLEQGAGNSPLHF	TGTGCCACCCTCGAACAGGGGGCGGGAAATTCACCCCTCCACTTT
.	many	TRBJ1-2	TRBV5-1	CASSLGAGAANYGYTF	TGCGCCAGCAGCTTGGGGGCTGGGGCGGCTAACTATGGCTACACCTTC
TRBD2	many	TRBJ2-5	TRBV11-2	CASSLDRLAGHSLWDERMETQYF	TGTGCCAGCAGCTTAGATCGACTAGCGGGACACTCGTTGTGGGACGAACGGATGGAGACCCAGTACTTC
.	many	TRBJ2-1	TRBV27	CASSFGEAILNEQFF	TGTGCCAGCAGTTTTGGGGAGGCAATCCTCAATGAGCAGTTCTTC
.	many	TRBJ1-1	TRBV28	CASSRNIRTEAFF	TGTGCCAGCAGCCGGAATATAAGGACTGAAGCTTTCTTT
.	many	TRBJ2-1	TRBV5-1	CASSLGYHEQFF	TGCGCCAGCAGCTTAGGGTATCATGAGCAGTTCTTC
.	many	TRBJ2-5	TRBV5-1	CASSRVVGETQYF	TGCGCCAGCAGTCGCGTGGTTGGAGAGACCCAGTACTTC
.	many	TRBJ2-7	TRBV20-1	CSATDDLGEPYEQYF	TGCAGTGCCACAGACGACCTGGGGGAGCCCTACGAGCAGTACTTC
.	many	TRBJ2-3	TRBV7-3	CASSLGSPPNTQYF	TGTGCCAGCAGCTTAGGGTCGCCTCCTAATACGCAGTATTTT
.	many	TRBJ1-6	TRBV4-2	CASSQELVDFIWSPLHF	TGTGCCAGCAGCCAAGAACTTGTGGACTTCATTTGGTCACCCCTCCACTTT
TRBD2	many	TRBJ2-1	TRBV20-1	CSARMLADYNEQFF	TGCAGTGCTAGAATGCTAGCGGACTACAATGAGCAGTTCTTC
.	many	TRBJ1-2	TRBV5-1	CASRIAGQGYTF	TGCGCCAGCAGAATCGCGGGACAAGGCTACACCTTC
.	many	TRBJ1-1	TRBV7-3	CASSSEGENTEAFF	TGTGCCAGCAGTAGCGAGGGGGAGAACACTGAAGCTTTCTTT
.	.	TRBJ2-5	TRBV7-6	CVSSLGTQYF	TGTGTCAGCAGCTTGGGGACCCAGTACTTC
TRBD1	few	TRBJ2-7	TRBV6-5	CASRTGGAMNEQYF	TGTGCCAGCAGAACAGGGGGCGCGATGAACGAGCAGTACTTC
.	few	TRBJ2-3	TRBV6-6	CASSYISGSADTQYF	TGTGCCAGCAGTTATATTTCGGGGAGTGCAGATACGCAGTATTTT
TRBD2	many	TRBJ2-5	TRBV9	CASSVHGRASETQYF	TGTGCCAGCAGCGTACACGGGAGGGCCTCGGAGACCCAGTACTTC
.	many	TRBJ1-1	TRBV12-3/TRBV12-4	CASTQGEGNTEAFF	TGTGCCAGCACCCAAGGGGAGGGTAACACTGAAGCTTTCTTT
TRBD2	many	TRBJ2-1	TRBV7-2	CASCPNPGLAGGPAYNEQFF	TGTGCCAGCTGCCCAAATCCGGGACTAGCGGGGGGGCCCGCCTACAATGAGCAGTTCTTC
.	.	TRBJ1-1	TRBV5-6	CASSLAYTEAFF	TGTGCCAGCAGCTTGGCGTACACTGAAGCTTTCTTT
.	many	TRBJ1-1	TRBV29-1	CSVEDHTEGLFF	TGCAGCGTTGAAGATCATACAGAAGGTCTTTTCTTT
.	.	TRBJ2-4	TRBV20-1	CSAHPKPNIQYF	TGCAGTGCTCACCCTAAACCAAACATTCAGTACTTC
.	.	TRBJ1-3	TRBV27	CASSFRGGSGNTIYF	TGTGCCAGCAGTTTTAGGGGCGGCTCTGGAAACACCATATATTTT
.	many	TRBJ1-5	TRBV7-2	CASSLDSGADQPQHF	TGTGCCAGCAGCTTAGATTCAGGGGCGGATCAGCCCCAGCATTTT
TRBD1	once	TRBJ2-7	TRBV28	CASSSVDRHEGEQYF	TGTGCCAGCAGTTCAGTGGACAGGCATGAAGGCGAGCAGTACTTC
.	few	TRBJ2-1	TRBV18	CASSPADSYNEQFF	TGTGCCAGCTCACCAGCAGACTCCTACAATGAGCAGTTCTTC
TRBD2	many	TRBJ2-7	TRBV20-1	CSAARLAGAGEQYF	TGCAGTGCTGCCCGACTAGCGGGAGCGGGCGAGCAGTACTTC
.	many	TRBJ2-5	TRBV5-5	CASSLYGGNQETQYF	TGTGCCAGCAGCTTGTACGGAGGAAACCAAGAGACCCAGTACTTC
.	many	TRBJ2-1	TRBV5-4	CASSLMGYEQFF	TGTGCCAGCAGCTTGATGGGGTATGAGCAGTTCTTC
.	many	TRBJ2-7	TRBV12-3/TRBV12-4	CASSLGRGSYEQYF	TGTGCCAGCAGTTTAGGCAGGGGATCCTACGAGCAGTACTTC
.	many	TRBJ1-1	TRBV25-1	CASRTNTEAFF	TGTGCCAGCCGAACGAACACTGAAGCTTTCTTT
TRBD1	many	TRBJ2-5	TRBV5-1	CASSLGQVQETQYF	TGCGCCAGCAGCCTGGGACAGGTCCAAGAGACCCAGTACTTC
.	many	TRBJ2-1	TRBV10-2	CASSGIPSYNEQFF	TGCGCCAGCAGCGGGATTCCCTCCTACAATGAGCAGTTCTTC
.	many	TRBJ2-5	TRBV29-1	CSVGGGNQETQYF	TGCAGCGTTGGGGGGGGCAACCAAGAGACCCAGTACTTC
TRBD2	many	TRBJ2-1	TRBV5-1	CASSFLAGGPGNEQFF	TGCGCCAGCAGCTTTTTAGCGGGAGGGCCAGGGAATGAGCAGTTCTTC